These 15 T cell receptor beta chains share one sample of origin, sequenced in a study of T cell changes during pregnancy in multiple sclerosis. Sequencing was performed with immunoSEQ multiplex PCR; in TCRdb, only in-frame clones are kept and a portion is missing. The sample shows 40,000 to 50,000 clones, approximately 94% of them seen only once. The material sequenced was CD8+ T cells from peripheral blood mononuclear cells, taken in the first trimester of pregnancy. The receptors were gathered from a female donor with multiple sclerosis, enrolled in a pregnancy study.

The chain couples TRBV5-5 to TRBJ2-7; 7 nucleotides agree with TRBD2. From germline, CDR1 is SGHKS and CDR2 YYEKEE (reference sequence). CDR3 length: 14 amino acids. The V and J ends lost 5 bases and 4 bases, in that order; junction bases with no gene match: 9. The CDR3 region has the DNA TGTGCCAGCAGACCCGGGGGGAGCGAGTACGAGCAGTACTTC. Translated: CASRPGGSEYEQYF.

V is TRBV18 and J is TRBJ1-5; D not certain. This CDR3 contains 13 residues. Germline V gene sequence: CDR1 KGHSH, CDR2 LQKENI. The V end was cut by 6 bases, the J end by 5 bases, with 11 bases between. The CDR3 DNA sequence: TGTGCCAGCTCCGACGAGGCCTATCAGCCCCAGCATTTT. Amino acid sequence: CASSDEAYQPQHF.

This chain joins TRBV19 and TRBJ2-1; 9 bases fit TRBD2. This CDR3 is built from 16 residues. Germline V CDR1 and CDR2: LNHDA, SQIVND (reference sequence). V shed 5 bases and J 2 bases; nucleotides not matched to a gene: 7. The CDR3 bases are TGTGCCAGTAGTGTGCTTCTAGCGGGACCCTACAATGAGCAGTTCTTC. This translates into CASSVLLAGPYNEQFF. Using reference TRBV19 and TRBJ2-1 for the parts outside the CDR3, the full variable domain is DGGITQSPKYLFRKEGQNVTLSCEQNLNHDAMYWYRQDPGQGLRLIYYSQIVNDFQKGDIAEGYSVSREKKESFPLTVTSAQKNPTAFYLCASSVLLAGPYNEQFFGPGTRLTVL.

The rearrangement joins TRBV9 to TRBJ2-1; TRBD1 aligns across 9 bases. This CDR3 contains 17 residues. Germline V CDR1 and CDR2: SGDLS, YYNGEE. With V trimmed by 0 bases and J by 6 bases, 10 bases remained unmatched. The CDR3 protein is CASSVVQGANGGNEQFF. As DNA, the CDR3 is TGTGCCAGCAGCGTAGTACAGGGGGCGAATGGTGGCAATGAGCAGTTCTTC.

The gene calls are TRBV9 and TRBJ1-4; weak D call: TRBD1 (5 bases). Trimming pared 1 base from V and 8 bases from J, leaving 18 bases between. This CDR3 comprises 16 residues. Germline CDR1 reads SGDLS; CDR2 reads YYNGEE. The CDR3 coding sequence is TGTGCCAGCAGCGTACGACCGGGAGGGGCAGGGGAAAAACTGTTTTTT. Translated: CASSVRPGGAGEKLFF.

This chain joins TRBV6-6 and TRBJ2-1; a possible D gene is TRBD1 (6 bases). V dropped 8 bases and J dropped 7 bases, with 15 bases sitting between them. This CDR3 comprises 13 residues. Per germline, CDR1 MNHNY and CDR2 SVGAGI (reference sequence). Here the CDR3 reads CASSQGGRNEQFF. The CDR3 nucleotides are TGTGCCAGCTCCCAAGGGGGAAGAAATGAGCAGTTCTTC.

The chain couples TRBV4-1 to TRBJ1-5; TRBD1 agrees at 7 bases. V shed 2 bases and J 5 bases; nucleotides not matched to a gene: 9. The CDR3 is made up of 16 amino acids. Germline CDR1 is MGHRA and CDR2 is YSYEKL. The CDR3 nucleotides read TGCGCCAGCAGCCAATTGGCCGGGACAGCAGATCAGCCCCAGCATTTT. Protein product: CASSQLAGTADQPQHF.

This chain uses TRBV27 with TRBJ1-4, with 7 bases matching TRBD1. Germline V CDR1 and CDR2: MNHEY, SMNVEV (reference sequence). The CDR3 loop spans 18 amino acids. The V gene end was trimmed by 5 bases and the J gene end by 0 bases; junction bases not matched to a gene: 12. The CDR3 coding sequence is TGTGCCAGCAGTCGTTGGGGACAGATTAGCGCAACTAATGAAAAACTGTTTTTT. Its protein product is CASSRWGQISATNEKLFF.

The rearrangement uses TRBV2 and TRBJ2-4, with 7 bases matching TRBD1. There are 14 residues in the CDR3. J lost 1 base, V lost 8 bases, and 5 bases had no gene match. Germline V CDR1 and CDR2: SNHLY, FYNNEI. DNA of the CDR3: TGTGCCAGCTGGACAGGACCTGCCAAAAACATTCAGTACTTC. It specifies CASWTGPAKNIQYF.

The CDR3 loop reads CASSPLTGVDYEQYF. CDR3 sequence (DNA): TGTGCCAGCAGCCCTTTGACCGGGGTGGACTACGAGCAGTACTTC. The chain joins TRBV14 to TRBJ2-7, with D possibly TRBD2 on 5 matching bases. Trimming took 4 bases from V and 3 from J, leaving 16 bases between them. The CDR3 is 15 amino acids. CDR1 is SGHDN, CDR2 FVKESK, per germline.

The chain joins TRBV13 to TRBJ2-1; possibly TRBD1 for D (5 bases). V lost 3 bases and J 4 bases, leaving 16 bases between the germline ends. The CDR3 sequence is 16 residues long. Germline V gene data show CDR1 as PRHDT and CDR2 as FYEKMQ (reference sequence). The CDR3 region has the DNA TGTGCCAGCAGCTTTGGAACCGTGGACAAATACAATGAGCAGTTCTTC. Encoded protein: CASSFGTVDKYNEQFF. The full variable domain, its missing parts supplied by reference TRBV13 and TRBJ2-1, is AAGVIQSPRHLIKEKRETATLKCYPIPRHDTVYWYQQGPGQDPQFLISFYEKMQSDKGSIPDRFSAQQFSDYHSELNMSSLELGDSALYFCASSFGTVDKYNEQFFGPGTRLTVL.

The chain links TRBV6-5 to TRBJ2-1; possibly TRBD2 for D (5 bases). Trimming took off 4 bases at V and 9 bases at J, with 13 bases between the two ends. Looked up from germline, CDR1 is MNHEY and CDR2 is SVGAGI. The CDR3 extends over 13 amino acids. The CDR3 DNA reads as TGTGCCAGCAGTTTAAAGGGAGTGGTTGAGCAGTTCTTC. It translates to CASSLKGVVEQFF.

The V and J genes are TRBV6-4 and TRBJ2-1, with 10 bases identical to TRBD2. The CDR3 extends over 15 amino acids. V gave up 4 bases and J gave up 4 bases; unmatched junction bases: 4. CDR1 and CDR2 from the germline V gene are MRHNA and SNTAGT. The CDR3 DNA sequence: TGTGCCAGCAGTGGAACTAGCGGGGATTACAATGAGCAGTTCTTC. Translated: CASSGTSGDYNEQFF.

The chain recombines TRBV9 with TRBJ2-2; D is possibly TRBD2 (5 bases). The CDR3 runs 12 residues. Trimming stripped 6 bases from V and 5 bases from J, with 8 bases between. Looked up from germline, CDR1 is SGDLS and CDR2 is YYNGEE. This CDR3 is CASTAATGELFF. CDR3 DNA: TGTGCCAGCACAGCGGCAACCGGGGAGCTGTTTTTT. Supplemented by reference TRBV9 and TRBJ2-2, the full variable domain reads DSGVTQTPKHLITATGQRVTLRCSPRSGDLSVYWYQQSLDQGLQFLIQYYNGEERAKGNILERFSAQQFPDLHSELNLSSLELGDSALYFCASTAATGELFFGEGSRLTVL.

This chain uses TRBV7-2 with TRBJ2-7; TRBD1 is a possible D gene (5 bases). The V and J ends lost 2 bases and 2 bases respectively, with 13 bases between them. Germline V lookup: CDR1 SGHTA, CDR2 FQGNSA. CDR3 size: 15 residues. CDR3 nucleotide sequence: TGTGCCAGCAGCTTATTTGGTCGCAGGGCCTACGAGCAGTACTTC. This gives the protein CASSLFGRRAYEQYF.